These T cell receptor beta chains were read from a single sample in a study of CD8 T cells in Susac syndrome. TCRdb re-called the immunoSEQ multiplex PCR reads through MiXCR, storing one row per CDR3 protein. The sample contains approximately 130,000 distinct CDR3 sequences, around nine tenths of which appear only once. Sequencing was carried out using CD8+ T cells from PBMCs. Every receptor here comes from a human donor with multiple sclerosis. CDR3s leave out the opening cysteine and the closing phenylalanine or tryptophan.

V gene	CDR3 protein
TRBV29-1	SGRGLGEKLF
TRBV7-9	ASSSTTINTEAF
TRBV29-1	SVDRPNTGELF
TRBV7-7	ASSQGLVETQY
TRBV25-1	ASSELTGVLGYT
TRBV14	ASSQDPGFYGYT
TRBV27	ASSLRTSGYEQY
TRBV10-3	AILQGTEAF
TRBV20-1	SARDPRLAAHKNIQY
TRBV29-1	SVEAPLGSEQY
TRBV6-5	ASSRQGEGYT
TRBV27	ASRLGTGAYEQY
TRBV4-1	ASSDSGQGDTEAF
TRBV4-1	ASSQGSDFSSYNEQF
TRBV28	ASSLSRNEQY
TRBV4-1	ASSPGPGDYEQY
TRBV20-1	SARGPQGSTEAF
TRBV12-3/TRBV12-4	ASSFELLNTGELF
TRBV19	ASSTGGDTEAF
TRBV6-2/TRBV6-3	ASSTSLGRESAAEQF
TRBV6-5	ASSEILATTYEQY
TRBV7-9	ASSWDREGGYT
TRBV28	ASSLRSVGNQPQH
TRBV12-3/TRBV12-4	ASSQKSSYEQY
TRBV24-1	ATRGGGEAF
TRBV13	ASSLAGERSSYEQY
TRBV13	ASSRTGGGSSYEQY
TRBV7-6	ASSFLGAGELF
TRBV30	AWSSMGWNEAF
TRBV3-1	ASSQDLRVAGRYEQY
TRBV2	ASSDRVRYEQY
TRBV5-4	ASSLFGPSDEQY
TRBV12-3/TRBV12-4	ASTPGTSSTDTQY
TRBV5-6	ASSGDGSQETQY
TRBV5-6	ASSFEHEQF
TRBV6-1	ASSWEVSGTQDTQY
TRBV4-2	ASSQGQGGNEQF
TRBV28	ASSPTGTPYEQY
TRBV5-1	ASSLEGTDTQY
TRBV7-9	ASSSQTSGAYEQY
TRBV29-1	SVDGSGTQY
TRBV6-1	ASSEVDSWEQY
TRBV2	ASNWIHEQF
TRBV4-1	ASSSLHEQF
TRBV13	ASSFRDKSYEQY
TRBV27	ASSFALTGELF
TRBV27	ASSSTGEYSNQPQH
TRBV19	ASSDSTGPYQPQH
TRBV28	ASSLTGLANTDTQY
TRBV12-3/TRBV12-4	ASSLPATRETQY
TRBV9	ASSVAVSSYNEQF
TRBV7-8	ASSFSSPADGYIQY
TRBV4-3	ASSEGVQLNTGELF
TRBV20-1	SASLRGVFRNNEQF
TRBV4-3	ASSQEYGSGSSEQY
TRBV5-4	ASSSPTGANEQF
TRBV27	ASSLFARGTGELF
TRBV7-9	ASSLEGGDEQF
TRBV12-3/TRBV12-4	ASSDGISSYEQY